This T cell receptor (beta chain) was identified in a study of T-cell reconstitution after alpha-beta-depleted transplantation in children. This clonotype was found a few times. The CDR3 extends over 14 amino acids. In germline, CDR1 is LNHNV, CDR2 YYDKDF (reference sequence). V was clipped by 8 bases and J by 4 bases, with 16 bases between them. The TCRbeta library was prepared with unique molecular identifiers. TCRdb redid the calling of the PCR reads with MiXCR, one entry per CDR3 protein. Of about 830,000 distinct CDR3 sequences detected, roughly 15% appear once; the ten largest clones hold around 5.3%.

Sequenced material: PBMCs, mostly from graft donor cells, taken 360 days after TCRalphabeta/CD19-depleted stem cell transplant. The receptor's source is a male patient younger than 18 who had a stem cell transplant for acute lymphoblastic leukemia, so the T cells may come from the graft donor. The chain links TRBV15 to TRBJ2-3; tentatively, D is TRBD1 or TRBD2 (7 bases each). CDR3 in DNA: TGTGCCACCCGTTTCAGGGGGGGCGCAGATACGCAGTATTTT. This gives the protein CATRFRGGADTQYF.